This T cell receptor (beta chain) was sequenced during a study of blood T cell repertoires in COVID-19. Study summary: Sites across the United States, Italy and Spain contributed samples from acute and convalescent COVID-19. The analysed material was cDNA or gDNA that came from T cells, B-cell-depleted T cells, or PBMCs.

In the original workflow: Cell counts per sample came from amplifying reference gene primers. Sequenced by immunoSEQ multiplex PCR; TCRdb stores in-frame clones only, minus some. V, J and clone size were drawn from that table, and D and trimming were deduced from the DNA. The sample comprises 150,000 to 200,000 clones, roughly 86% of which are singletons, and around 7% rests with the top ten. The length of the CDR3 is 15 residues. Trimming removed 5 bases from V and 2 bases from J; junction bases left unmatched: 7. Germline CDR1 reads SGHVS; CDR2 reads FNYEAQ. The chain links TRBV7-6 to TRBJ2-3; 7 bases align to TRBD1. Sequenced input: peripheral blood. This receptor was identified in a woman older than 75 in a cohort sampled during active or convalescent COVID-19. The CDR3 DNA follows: TGTGCCAGCAGCCAGGGGGTGGGAGTCACAGATACGCAGTATTTT. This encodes CASSQGVGVTDTQYF.